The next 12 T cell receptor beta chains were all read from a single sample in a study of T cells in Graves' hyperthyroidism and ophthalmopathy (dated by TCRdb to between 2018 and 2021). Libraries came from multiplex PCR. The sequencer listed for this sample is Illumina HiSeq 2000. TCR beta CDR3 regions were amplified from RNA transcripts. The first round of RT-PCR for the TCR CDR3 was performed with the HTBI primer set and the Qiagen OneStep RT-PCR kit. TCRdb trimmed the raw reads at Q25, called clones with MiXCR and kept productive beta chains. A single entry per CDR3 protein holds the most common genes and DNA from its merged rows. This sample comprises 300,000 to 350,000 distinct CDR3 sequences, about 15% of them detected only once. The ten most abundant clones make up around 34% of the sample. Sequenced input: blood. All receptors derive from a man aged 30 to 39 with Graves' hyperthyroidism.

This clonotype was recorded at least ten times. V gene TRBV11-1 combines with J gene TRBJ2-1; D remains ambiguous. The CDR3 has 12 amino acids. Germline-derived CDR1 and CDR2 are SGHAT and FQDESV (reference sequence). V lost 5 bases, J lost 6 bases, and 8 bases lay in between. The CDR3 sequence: CASSPMSNEQFF. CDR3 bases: TGTGCCAGCAGCCCCATGTCCAATGAGCAGTTCTTC. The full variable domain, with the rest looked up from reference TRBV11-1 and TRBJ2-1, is EAEVAQSPRYKITEKSQAVAFWCDPISGHATLYWYRQILGQGPELLVQFQDESVVDDSQLPKDRFSAERLKGVDSTLKIQPAELGDSAMYLCASSPMSNEQFFGPGTRLTVL.

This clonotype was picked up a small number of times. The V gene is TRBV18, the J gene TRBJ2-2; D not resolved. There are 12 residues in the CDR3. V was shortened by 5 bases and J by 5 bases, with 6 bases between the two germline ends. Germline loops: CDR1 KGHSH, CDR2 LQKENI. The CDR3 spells CASSKRTGELFF. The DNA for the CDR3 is TGTGCCAGCTCAAAAAGGACCGGGGAGCTGTTTTTT.

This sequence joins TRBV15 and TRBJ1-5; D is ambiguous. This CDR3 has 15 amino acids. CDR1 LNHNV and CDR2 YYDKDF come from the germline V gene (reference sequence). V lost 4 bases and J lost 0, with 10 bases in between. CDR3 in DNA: TGTGCCACCAGCACGACTCTGGATAGCAATCAGCCCCAGCATTTT. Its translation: CATSTTLDSNQPQHF.

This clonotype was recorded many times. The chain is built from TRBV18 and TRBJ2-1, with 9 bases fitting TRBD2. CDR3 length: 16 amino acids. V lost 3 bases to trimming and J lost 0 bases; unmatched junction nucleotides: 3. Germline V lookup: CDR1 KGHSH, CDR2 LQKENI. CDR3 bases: TGTGCCAGCTCACCTAGCGGGGGTGACTCCTACAATGAGCAGTTCTTC. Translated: CASSPSGGDSYNEQFF.

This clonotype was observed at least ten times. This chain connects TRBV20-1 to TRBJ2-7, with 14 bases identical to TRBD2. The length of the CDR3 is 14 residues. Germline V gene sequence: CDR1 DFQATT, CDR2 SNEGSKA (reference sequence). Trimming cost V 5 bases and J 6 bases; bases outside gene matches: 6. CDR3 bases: TGCAGTGCTCTGACTAGCGGGAGGGGCCGCGAGCAGTACTTC. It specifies CSALTSGRGREQYF.

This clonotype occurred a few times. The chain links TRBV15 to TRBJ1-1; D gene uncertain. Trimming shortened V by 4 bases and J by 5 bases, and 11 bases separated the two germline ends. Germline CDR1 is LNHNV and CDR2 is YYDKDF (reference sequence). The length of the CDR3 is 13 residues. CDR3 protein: CATSITLETEAFF. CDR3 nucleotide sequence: TGTGCCACCAGCATCACGCTAGAGACTGAAGCTTTCTTT.

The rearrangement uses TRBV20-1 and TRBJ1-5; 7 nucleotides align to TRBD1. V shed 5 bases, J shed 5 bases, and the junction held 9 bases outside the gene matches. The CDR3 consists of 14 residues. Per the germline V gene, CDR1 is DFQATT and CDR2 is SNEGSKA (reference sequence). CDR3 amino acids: CSAPLGGIHQPQHF. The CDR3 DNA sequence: TGCAGTGCTCCGTTAGGGGGCATACATCAGCCCCAGCATTTT.

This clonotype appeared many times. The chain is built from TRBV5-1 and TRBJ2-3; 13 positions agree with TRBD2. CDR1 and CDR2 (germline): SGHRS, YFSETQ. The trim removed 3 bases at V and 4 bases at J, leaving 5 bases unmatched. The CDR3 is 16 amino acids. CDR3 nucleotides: TGCGCCAGCAGCTCCGGACTAGCGGGAGTATCAGATACGCAGTATTTT. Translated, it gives CASSSGLAGVSDTQYF.

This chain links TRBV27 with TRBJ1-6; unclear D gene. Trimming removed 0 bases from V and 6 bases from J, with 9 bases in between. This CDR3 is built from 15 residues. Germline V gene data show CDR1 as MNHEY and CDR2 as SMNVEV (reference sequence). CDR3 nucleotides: TGTGCCAGCAGTTTATCCCGGGCCACTAATTCACCCCTCCACTTT. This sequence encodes CASSLSRATNSPLHF.

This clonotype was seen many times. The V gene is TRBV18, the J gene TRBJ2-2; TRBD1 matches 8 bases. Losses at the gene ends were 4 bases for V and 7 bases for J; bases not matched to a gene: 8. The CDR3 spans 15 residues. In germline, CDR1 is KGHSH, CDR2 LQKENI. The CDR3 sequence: CASSQTGGSNGELFF. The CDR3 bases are TGTGCCAGCTCACAAACAGGGGGAAGCAACGGGGAGCTGTTTTTT.

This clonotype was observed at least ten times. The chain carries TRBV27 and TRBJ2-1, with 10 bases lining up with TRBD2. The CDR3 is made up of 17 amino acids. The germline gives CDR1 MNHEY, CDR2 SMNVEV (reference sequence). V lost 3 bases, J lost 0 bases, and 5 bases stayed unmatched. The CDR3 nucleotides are TGTGCCAGCAGTTTCAGTAGCGGGGGGAGCTCCTACAATGAGCAGTTCTTC. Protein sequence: CASSFSSGGSSYNEQFF.

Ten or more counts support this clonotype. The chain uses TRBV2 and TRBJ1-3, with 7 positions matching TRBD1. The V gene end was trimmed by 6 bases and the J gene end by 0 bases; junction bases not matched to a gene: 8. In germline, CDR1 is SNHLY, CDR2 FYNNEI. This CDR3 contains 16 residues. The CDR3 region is CASRDYRGSSGNTIYF. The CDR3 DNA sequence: TGTGCCAGCAGGGACTACAGGGGATCCTCTGGAAACACCATATATTTT.